A single sample is the source of the 8 T cell receptor beta chains below, sequenced in a study of cytomegalovirus exposure and HLA in healthy donors. The PCR ran on 60 Vbeta and 13 Jbeta primers. Some clones are missing from TCRdb's copy, which holds only in-frame ones; the method was immunoSEQ multiplex PCR. The table includes some 170,000 clones, 81% detected once. Sample: PBMCs. These receptor sequences come from a woman in her 50s in good health and CMV-seronegative.

The V gene is TRBV18, the J gene TRBJ2-3; D unclear. Germline V gene sequence: CDR1 KGHSH, CDR2 LQKENI. This CDR3 contains 14 residues. Trimming cost V 2 bases and J 4 bases, with 10 bases left between them. DNA for the CDR3: TGTGCCAGCTCACCATCTATCCAGGCAGATACGCAGTATTTT. This sequence encodes CASSPSIQADTQYF.

The V and J genes are TRBV7-8 and TRBJ2-5; a possible D gene is TRBD2 (6 bases). The J call is in doubt because the DNA end fits TRBJ2-7 better. Per the germline V gene, CDR1 is SGHVS and CDR2 is FQNEAQ. The length of the CDR3 is 16 residues. The CDR3 DNA follows: TGTGCCAGCAGCTTAAAGGTCCCTAGCGTTACCTACGAGCAGTACTTC. This codes for CASSLKVPSVTYEQYF.

This chain links TRBV29-1 with TRBJ1-2, with 9 bases matching TRBD1. Germline V gene lookup returns CDR1 SQVTM and CDR2 ANQGSEA. The CDR3 consists of 13 residues. V shed 6 bases, J shed 4 bases, and the junction held 6 bases outside the gene matches. DNA for the CDR3: TGCAGCGTCTCGACAGGGGGGAGCTATGGCTACACCTTC. This translates into CSVSTGGSYGYTF.

The chain uses TRBV25-1 and TRBJ2-1; the match to TRBD2 covers 7 bases. The germline V gene has CDR1 MGHDK and CDR2 SYGVNS. With 7 bases clipped from V and 3 bases from J, the junction kept 9 bases outside the gene matches. This CDR3 contains 15 residues. This CDR3 is CASTLSRGSYNEQFF. As DNA, the CDR3 is TGTGCCAGCACCCTCAGCCGCGGGAGCTACAATGAGCAGTTCTTC. Full variable domain (rest looked up from reference TRBV25-1 and TRBJ2-1): EADIYQTPRYLVIGTGKKITLECSQTMGHDKMYWYQQDPGMELHLIHYSYGVNSTEKGDLSSESTVSRIRTEHFPLTLESARPSHTSQYLCASTLSRGSYNEQFFGPGTRLTVL.

V usage is TRBV18 and J usage is TRBJ2-2, with D tentatively TRBD1 (7 bases). CDR3 length: 16 residues. The germline V gene encodes CDR1 KGHSH and CDR2 LQKENI. V was shortened by 3 bases and J by 1 base, with 12 bases between the two germline ends. CDR3 DNA sequence: TGTGCCAGCTCACCCCGCGGGACAGAGAACACCGGGGAGCTGTTTTTT. Amino acid sequence: CASSPRGTENTGELFF.

The rearrangement links TRBV9 to TRBJ1-2; D is unclear. The V gene lost 0 bases and the J gene lost 1 base, with 7 bases spanning the gap. The CDR3 is 14 amino acids. In germline, CDR1 is SGDLS, CDR2 YYNGEE. CDR3 amino acids: CASSVAADNYGYTF. The CDR3, as DNA: TGTGCCAGCAGCGTAGCTGCAGATAACTATGGCTACACCTTC. Full variable domain (rest looked up from reference TRBV9 and TRBJ1-2): DSGVTQTPKHLITATGQRVTLRCSPRSGDLSVYWYQQSLDQGLQFLIQYYNGEERAKGNILERFSAQQFPDLHSELNLSSLELGDSALYFCASSVAADNYGYTFGSGTRLTVV.

For this clone: Its ends do not fully match the called genes, so a read error is possible. The chain recombines TRBV7-9 with TRBJ1-1; no firm D call. This CDR3 is built from 15 residues. CDR1 SEHNR and CDR2 FQNEAQ come from the germline V gene (reference sequence). The CDR3 bases are TGTTCCAGCAGCCCTCCCCCGACGGGGAACACTGAAGCTTTCTTT. It encodes CSSSPPPTGNTEAFF.

This clone was picked up one time. This chain joins TRBV5-4 and TRBJ2-3, with a tentative D call TRBD1 (6 bases). This CDR3 has 13 residues. V was trimmed by 2 bases and J by 3 bases, leaving 7 bases between them. In germline, CDR1 is SGHNT, CDR2 YYREEE (reference sequence). CDR3 DNA sequence: TGTGCCAGCAGCTTACAGGGTACAGATACGCAGTATTTT. Its protein is CASSLQGTDTQYF.